These 3 T cell receptor beta chains were sequenced from one sample in a study of spatial heterogeneity in lung cancer (dated by TCRdb to the late 2010s). The library was obtained by 5' RACE. The sequencing machine was a NextSeq 500. The raw public data were reprocessed by TCRdb itself: fastp quality trimming at Q25, MiXCR clonotype calling, in-frame beta chains only. When rows share a CDR3 protein, they turn into one entry using the most common DNA and genes. In all, the sample holds some 16,000 distinct CDR3 sequences, and roughly 3.9% of those were seen once. Of the sample, 9.8% falls within the top ten clones. The sample's time point label, decoded: sample taken at primary tumor resection. The sequencing here drew on normal lung tissue next to the tumor, taken at surgery. The receptors stem from a male donor with early-stage non-small cell lung cancer.

This clonotype was picked up many times. The library was designed around alpha chains, so this beta chain is a stray read whose abundance carries little weight. The J gene is TRBJ1-2, the V gene TRBV29-1; the match to TRBD1 covers 12 bases. Germline lookup yields CDR1 SQVTM and CDR2 ANQGSEA. The V gene end was trimmed by 7 bases and the J gene end by 4 bases; junction bases not matched to a gene: 7. This CDR3 region has 14 residues. CDR3 sequence reads: CSALGTGGSYGYTF. CDR3 in DNA: TGCAGCGCCCTAGGGACAGGGGGCTCCTATGGCTACACCTTC.

Ten or more counts support this clonotype. Because this beta chain is a stray read in a library intended to capture alpha chains, its abundance should not be given much weight. Here the CDR3 reads CASYRGTTYEQYF. DNA of the CDR3: TGTGCCAGTTACAGGGGGACAACGTACGAGCAGTACTTC. The chain links TRBV6-2 or TRBV6-3 to TRBJ2-7; 8 positions agree with TRBD1. With V trimmed by 9 bases and J by 4 bases, 8 bases remained unmatched. Germline CDR1 reads MNHEY; CDR2 reads SVGEGT. There are 13 residues in the CDR3.

Ten or more counts support this clonotype. The library was designed around alpha chains, so this beta chain is a stray read whose abundance carries little weight. The gene calls are TRBV6-1 and TRBJ2-3, with TRBD2 identical over 12 bases. CDR3 length equals 18 residues. Germline values: CDR1 MNHNS, CDR2 SASEGT. The junction had 12 bases not matched to a gene; V was cut back by 1 base and J by 7 bases. The CDR3 bases are TGTGCCAGCAGTGAAGAAAAGGGGCTAGCGGGAGGGCGCAATACGCAGTATTTT. Translation gives CASSEEKGLAGGRNTQYF.